This is a list of T cell receptor beta chains from one sample in a study of chemoradiotherapy in HPV16-positive cancers. Method: immunoSEQ multiplex PCR; TCRdb's copy keeps in-frame clones and lacks some. The table has roughly 70,000 clones, about nine tenths seen once. This specimen consisted of blood, obtained from a patient who underwent chemoradiotherapy. These receptors were collected from a human donor with HPV-associated anogenital cancer. The CDR3 runs from the conserved cysteine through the conserved F or W. The order of the fields is CDR3 length, D gene, V gene, clone size, J gene, CDR3 protein, CDR3 DNA. D genes are given only for firm matches. Clone size is shown for a subset of rows, as once, few, many or a class of expanded clone.

12,NA,TRBV7-9,once,TRBJ1-2,CASSYRDYGYTF,TGTGCCAGCAGCTACAGGGACTATGGCTACACCTTC
13,NA,TRBV27,NA,TRBJ2-2,CASSFGQTGELFF,TGTGCCAGCAGTTTCGGACAAACCGGGGAGCTGTTTTTT
11,NA,TRBV20-1,NA,TRBJ2-7,CSADGPYEQYF,TGCAGTGCCGACGGACCCTACGAGCAGTACTTC
14,NA,TRBV11-2,NA,TRBJ2-1,CASSLDHSYNEQFF,TGTGCCAGCAGCTTAGATCACAGTTACAATGAGCAGTTCTTC
13,NA,TRBV6-5,NA,TRBJ2-7,CASSYFRSYEQYF,TGTGCCAGCAGTTACTTCAGAAGCTACGAGCAGTACTTC
12,NA,TRBV27,NA,TRBJ2-5,CAIPGRQETQYF,TGTGCCATTCCGGGACGGCAAGAGACCCAGTACTTC
17,TRBD2,TRBV19,NA,TRBJ2-2,CASSVGLAGGGTGELFF,TGTGCCAGTAGTGTGGGACTAGCGGGAGGAGGAACCGGGGAGCTGTTTTTT
15,NA,TRBV30,once,TRBJ1-2,CAWSVHLGTFYGYTF,TGTGCCTGGAGTGTACATTTAGGGACCTTTTATGGCTACACCTTC
16,NA,TRBV5-4,few,TRBJ2-6,CASSLVAVSGANVLTF,TGTGCCAGCAGCTTGGTAGCAGTCTCTGGGGCCAACGTCCTGACTTTC
14,NA,TRBV7-2,NA,TRBJ2-7,CASSLASGPYEQYF,TGTGCCAGCAGCTTAGCGTCGGGCCCCTACGAGCAGTACTTC
15,TRBD1,TRBV19,NA,TRBJ1-5,CASSPTDRANQPQHF,TGTGCCAGTAGTCCGACGGACAGGGCAAATCAGCCCCAGCATTTT
13,NA,TRBV6-1,NA,TRBJ1-1,CASSEERGLEPFF,TGTGCCAGCAGTGAAGAACGGGGGCTCGAGCCTTTCTTT
16,NA,TRBV7-2,NA,TRBJ1-2,CASSLGGQEGRYGYTF,TGTGCCAGCAGCTTAGGAGGTCAGGAAGGGAGGTATGGCTACACCTTC
12,NA,TRBV2,NA,TRBJ1-2,CASRERSYGYTF,TGTGCCAGCAGGGAAAGGAGCTATGGCTACACCTTC
17,NA,TRBV14,NA,TRBJ1-1,CASSQVNLRDYNTEAFF,TGTGCCAGCAGCCAAGTGAACCTCCGGGACTATAACACTGAAGCTTTCTTT
17,TRBD1,TRBV4-1,NA,TRBJ1-1,CASSQDPRTGVNTEAFF,TGCGCCAGCAGCCAAGATCCTAGGACAGGTGTAAACACTGAAGCTTTCTTT
15,NA,TRBV6-5,NA,TRBJ1-1,CASSYSRADSTGAFF,TGTGCCAGCAGTTACTCCAGGGCGGACAGCACTGGAGCTTTCTTT
19,TRBD2,TRBV11-2,NA,TRBJ2-3,CASSPRGLAGGILTDTQYF,TGTGCCAGCAGCCCGCGGGGACTAGCGGGGGGGATTCTCACAGATACGCAGTATTTT
15,TRBD2,TRBV4-2,once,TRBJ2-7,CASSQATSGSYEQYF,TGTGCCAGCAGCCAAGCAACTAGCGGGAGTTACGAGCAGTACTTC
15,TRBD2,TRBV2,NA,TRBJ2-5,CASTRLAGAVETQYF,TGTGCCAGCACCCGACTAGCGGGAGCTGTCGAGACCCAGTACTTC
16,NA,TRBV28,NA,TRBJ1-4,CASSSPGGIEREKLFF,TGTGCCAGCAGTTCTCCGGGGGGGATAGAGAGGGAAAAACTGTTTTTT
11,NA,TRBV6-6,NA,TRBJ1-2,CASQGLERYTF,TGTGCCTCCCAAGGGCTCGAGCGCTACACCTTC